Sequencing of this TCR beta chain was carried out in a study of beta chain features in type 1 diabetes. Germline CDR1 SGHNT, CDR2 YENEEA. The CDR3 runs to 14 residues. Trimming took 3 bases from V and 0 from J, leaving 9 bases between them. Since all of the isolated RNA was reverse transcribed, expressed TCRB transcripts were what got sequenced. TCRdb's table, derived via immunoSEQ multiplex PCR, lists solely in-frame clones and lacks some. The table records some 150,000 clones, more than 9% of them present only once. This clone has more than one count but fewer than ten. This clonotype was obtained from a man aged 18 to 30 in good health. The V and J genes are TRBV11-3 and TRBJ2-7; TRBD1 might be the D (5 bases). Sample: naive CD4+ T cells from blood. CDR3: CASSFQGSSYEQYF. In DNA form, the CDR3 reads TGTGCCAGCAGCTTCCAGGGAAGCTCCTACGAGCAGTACTTC.